The 26 T cell receptor beta chains reported below all come from one sample, sequenced in a study of T cell changes during pregnancy in multiple sclerosis. TCRdb's copy holds only in-frame clones and misses some; the assay was immunoSEQ multiplex PCR. Among around 69,000 clones listed, 90% were seen once. This specimen consisted of peripheral blood, obtained in the second trimester of pregnancy. These receptors came from a female donor in good health, enrolled as a control in a pregnancy study.

In regard to this clone: Distinct nucleotide sequences in the sample also encode this CDR3. This chain uses TRBV5-1 with TRBJ2-7, with D possibly matching TRBD2 (5 bases). V lost 0 bases and J 3 bases, leaving 7 bases between the germline ends. CDR3 length: 13 amino acids. Looked up from germline, CDR1 is SGHRS and CDR2 is YFSETQ. Written as DNA, the CDR3 is TGCGCCAGCAGCTTGGGGGAGAGCTACGAGCAGTACTTC. It codes for CASSLGESYEQYF.

The chain links TRBV5-6 to TRBJ2-1, with 9 bases aligning to TRBD2. There are 17 residues in the CDR3. The V segment lost 4 bases and the J segment 6 bases; nucleotides outside the gene matches: 14. From germline, CDR1 is SGHDT and CDR2 YYEEEE. DNA of the CDR3: TGTGCCAGCAGCATACCCTTAGCGGGGGAACAACGCAATGAGCAGTTCTTC. Its protein is CASSIPLAGEQRNEQFF.

The rearrangement uses TRBV28 and TRBJ1-2, with D perhaps TRBD1 (6 bases). The germline V and J ends were trimmed by 5 bases and 6 bases, with 10 bases remaining between them. The CDR3 contains 12 residues. Germline CDR1 is MDHEN and CDR2 is SYDVKM. CDR3 residues: CASSTGSNGYTF. CDR3 sequence (DNA): TGTGCCAGCAGTACAGGGTCTAATGGCTACACCTTC.

The rearrangement uses TRBV9 and TRBJ1-2, with 7 bases lining up with TRBD1. Germline-derived CDR1 and CDR2 are SGDLS and YYNGEE. The CDR3 consists of 16 residues. J gave up 3 bases and V 3 bases, and 11 bases lay outside the gene matches. As DNA, the CDR3 is TGTGCCAGCAGCGCAAGGACAGGCCTTGGGGACTATGGCTACACCTTC. Translated, it gives CASSARTGLGDYGYTF. Looking up the rest from reference TRBV9 and TRBJ1-2 gives the full variable domain: DSGVTQTPKHLITATGQRVTLRCSPRSGDLSVYWYQQSLDQGLQFLIQYYNGEERAKGNILERFSAQQFPDLHSELNLSSLELGDSALYFCASSARTGLGDYGYTFGSGTRLTVV.

This chain connects TRBV6-5 to TRBJ2-7; 9 positions match TRBD2. Per germline, CDR1 MNHEY and CDR2 SVGAGI. The CDR3 consists of 14 residues. V lost 5 bases, J lost 2 bases, and 4 bases stayed unmatched. The CDR3 DNA is TGTGCCAGCAGTCGTAGCGGGGGAGCCTACGAGCAGTACTTC. It translates to CASSRSGGAYEQYF.

This chain connects TRBV27 to TRBJ2-7; maybe TRBD2 (5 bases). The germline V and J ends were trimmed by 5 bases and 2 bases, with 13 bases remaining between them. CDR1 and CDR2 from the germline V gene are MNHEY and SMNVEV (reference sequence). The CDR3 totals 14 residues. The chain's CDR3 is CASSRRREAYEQYF. The CDR3 coding sequence is TGTGCCAGCAGTCGCCGACGGGAAGCCTACGAGCAGTACTTC.

The rearrangement uses TRBV7-9 and TRBJ1-4; 7 bases are shared with TRBD1. J gave up 4 bases and V 7 bases, and 3 bases lay outside the gene matches. CDR3 size: 13 residues. Germline loops: CDR1 SEHNR, CDR2 FQNEAQ (reference sequence). The CDR3 here is CASNRGFNEKLFF. CDR3 nucleotide sequence: TGTGCCAGCAACAGGGGCTTTAATGAAAAACTGTTTTTT.

The V gene is TRBV2, the J gene TRBJ2-3; TRBD2 matches at 15 bases. V trimming: 0 bases; J trimming: 2 bases; junction bases outside the gene matches: 12. The germline CDR1 and CDR2 sequences are SNHLY and FYNNEI. The CDR3 consists of 21 residues. CDR3 protein: CASSEAWRTSGGDGNTDTQYF. DNA of the CDR3: TGTGCCAGCAGTGAAGCTTGGAGGACTAGCGGGGGGGATGGGAACACAGATACGCAGTATTTT.

V usage is TRBV7-2 and J usage is TRBJ1-5; no reliable D call. The CDR3 spans 14 residues. Trimming pared 5 bases from V and 6 bases from J, leaving 14 bases between. Germline V CDR1 and CDR2: SGHTA, FQGNSA. The CDR3, as DNA: TGTGCCAGCAGCCCAGACGCGGTCGGTCAGCCCCAGCATTTT. Translating it yields CASSPDAVGQPQHF.

J is TRBJ2-7 and V is TRBV7-8, with TRBD2 matching 10 bases. The germline gives CDR1 SGHVS, CDR2 FQNEAQ. V shed 5 bases, J shed 2 bases, and the junction held 3 bases outside the gene matches. The CDR3 spans 14 residues. The CDR3: CASSRTSGAYEQYF. The CDR3 region has the DNA TGTGCCAGCAGCCGGACTAGCGGAGCCTACGAGCAGTACTTC.

This chain connects TRBV6-5 to TRBJ1-6; D is perhaps TRBD1 (5 bases). The germline V gene encodes CDR1 MNHEY and CDR2 SVGAGI. This CDR3 comprises 16 residues. The V end lost 2 bases, the J end lost 7 bases, and 15 bases lay between the germline ends. CDR3 sequence reads: CASSYRGREGNSPLHF. CDR3 nucleotide sequence: TGTGCCAGCAGTTACAGGGGCCGGGAGGGGAATTCACCCCTCCACTTT.

This chain joins TRBV28 and TRBJ2-7; TRBD2 matches at 8 bases. Trimming cost V 6 bases and J 1 base; bases outside gene matches: 20. The CDR3 covers 19 residues. Germline V lookup: CDR1 MDHEN, CDR2 SYDVKM. The CDR3 bases are TGTGCCAGCAGCCTAAGTCACGCGGGGGGAAGTCTTTTTTCCTACGAGCAGTACTTC. Protein product: CASSLSHAGGSLFSYEQYF. Complete variable domain (other parts from reference TRBV28 and TRBJ2-7): DVKVTQSSRYLVKRTGEKVFLECVQDMDHENMFWYRQDPGLGLRLIYFSYDVKMKEKGDIPEGYSVSREKKERFSLILESASTNQTSMYLCASSLSHAGGSLFSYEQYFGPGTRLTVT.

The chain recombines TRBV2 with TRBJ2-3; 9 bases are shared with TRBD2. Germline V lookup: CDR1 SNHLY, CDR2 FYNNEI. Trimming removed 1 base from V and 0 bases from J; junction bases left unmatched: 11. This CDR3 region has 19 residues. The CDR3 spells CASSEVTGLAFTSTDTQYF. The CDR3 DNA reads as TGTGCCAGCAGTGAAGTTACGGGACTAGCCTTTACTAGCACAGATACGCAGTATTTT.

V gene TRBV29-1 combines with J gene TRBJ1-5, with a weak D call TRBD1 (5 bases). Trimming left V 4 bases short and J 6 bases short, with 13 bases between. Per the germline V gene, CDR1 is SQVTM and CDR2 is ANQGSEA. The CDR3 covers 13 residues. DNA for the CDR3: TGCAGCGTTGTATTGGGGGGGGGTCAGCCCCAGCATTTT. It yields the protein CSVVLGGGQPQHF. Drawing the rest from reference TRBV29-1 and TRBJ1-5, the complete variable domain is SAVISQKPSRDICQRGTSLTIQCQVDSQVTMMFWYRQQPGQSLTLIATANQGSEATYESGFVIDKFPISRPNLTFSTLTVSNMSPEDSSIYLCSVVLGGGQPQHFGDGTRLSIL.

The chain joins TRBV9 to TRBJ1-6; 9 nucleotides agree with TRBD1. CDR3 length equals 14 residues. With V trimmed by 5 bases and J by 8 bases, 5 bases remained unmatched. CDR1 and CDR2 from the germline V gene are SGDLS and YYNGEE. The CDR3, as DNA: TGTGCCAGCAGTCCCCGGGACAGGGATTCACCCCTCCACTTT. Translation: CASSPRDRDSPLHF.

V and J are TRBV4-2 and TRBJ2-7, with D possibly TRBD1 on 6 matching bases. Germline CDR1 and CDR2: LGHNA and YNFKEQ. V gave up 1 base and J gave up 4 bases, with 17 bases separating them. The CDR3 sequence is 16 residues long. This CDR3 reads CASSQVGATGRYEQYF. CDR3 DNA sequence: TGTGCCAGCAGCCAAGTGGGTGCGACAGGCCGATACGAGCAGTACTTC.

The chain employs TRBV6-6 and TRBJ1-1; the D is unclear. Germline assignment: CDR1 MNHNY and CDR2 SVGAGI (reference sequence). The CDR3 loop spans 11 amino acids. Deletions cut 8 bases from V and 11 bases from J, with 15 bases between. The DNA of the CDR3 is TGTGCCAGCTTGCGCGAAATGGTCGCTTTCTTT. It is translated as CASLREMVAFF.

The V gene is TRBV5-1, the J gene TRBJ2-5; 10 bases are a match to TRBD2. This CDR3 spans 15 amino acids. Germline CDR1 SGHRS, CDR2 YFSETQ. V trimming: 2 bases; J trimming: 5 bases; junction bases outside the gene matches: 6. CDR3 sequence (DNA): TGCGCCAGCAGCTTTGTAGCGGGAGGTATTGAGACCCAGTACTTC. Protein sequence: CASSFVAGGIETQYF. Together with reference TRBV5-1 and TRBJ2-5, the CDR3 gives the full variable domain: KAGVTQTPRYLIKTRGQQVTLSCSPISGHRSVSWYQQTPGQGLQFLFEYFSETQRNKGNFPGRFSGRQFSNSRSEMNVSTLELGDSALYLCASSFVAGGIETQYFGPGTRLLVL.

The rearrangement uses TRBV9 and TRBJ1-3; D might be TRBD1 (6 bases). V was cut by 0 bases and J by 0 bases, with 10 bases left in between. The CDR3 has 16 amino acids. Germline CDR1 SGDLS, CDR2 YYNGEE. The CDR3: CASSVEGVNSGNTIYF. CDR3 sequence (DNA): TGTGCCAGCAGCGTAGAGGGGGTGAACTCTGGAAACACCATATATTTT.

This clone was detected only a few times. The chain has TRBV2 and TRBJ1-3, with D uncertain. CDR1 is SNHLY, CDR2 FYNNEI, per germline. The CDR3 sequence is 12 residues long. The ends were cut back, 7 bases at V and 3 bases at J, with 7 bases in the middle. The CDR3 nucleotides read TGTGCCAGCAACGGGAATGGAAACACCATATATTTT. Amino acid sequence: CASNGNGNTIYF.

This chain joins TRBV27 and TRBJ1-1, with a possible D match to TRBD1 (5 bases). The CDR3 is made up of 15 amino acids. Trimming left V 3 bases short and J 4 bases short, with 15 bases between. CDR1 MNHEY and CDR2 SMNVEV come from the germline V gene (reference sequence). The CDR3 coding sequence is TGTGCCAGCAGTTTGGGGGGGATGCTGAGCACTGAAGCTTTCTTT. This translates into CASSLGGMLSTEAFF.

V gene TRBV6-4 combines with J gene TRBJ2-1, with a tentative D call TRBD2 (6 bases). CDR3 length: 16 residues. Germline V gene lookup returns CDR1 MRHNA and CDR2 SNTAGT. Trimming took 0 bases from V and 3 from J, leaving 12 bases between them. CDR3 DNA sequence: TGTGCCAGCAGTGACTCCGGGGGAGCGGACTACAATGAGCAGTTCTTC. Its translation is CASSDSGGADYNEQFF.

This rearrangement joins TRBV10-1 to TRBJ2-1; possible D gene TRBD2, 7 bases. There are 15 residues in the CDR3. Germline V gene lookup returns CDR1 WNHNN and CDR2 SYGVQD (reference sequence). Deletions cut 6 bases from V and 2 bases from J, with 14 bases between. CDR3 in DNA: TGCGCCAGCAGCCCACGGGGGGCCACCTACAATGAGCAGTTCTTC. Protein sequence: CASSPRGATYNEQFF.

V gene TRBV7-9 combines with J gene TRBJ2-3; D gene uncertain. The CDR3 is 12 residues long. With 3 bases removed from V and 4 bases from J, the gap between germline ends came to 5 bases. The germline gives CDR1 SEHNR, CDR2 FQNEAQ (reference sequence). The CDR3 loop is CASSFAADTQYF. DNA for the CDR3: TGTGCCAGCAGCTTTGCGGCAGATACGCAGTATTTT.

The V and J genes are TRBV9 and TRBJ1-5, with a tentative D call TRBD1 (5 bases). The CDR3 length is 15 residues. The V end was cut by 4 bases, the J end by 5 bases, with 16 bases between. Germline assignment: CDR1 SGDLS and CDR2 YYNGEE. CDR3 amino acids: CASSLDGAFYQPQHF. The CDR3 nucleotides are TGTGCCAGCAGCCTGGATGGGGCGTTTTATCAGCCCCAGCATTTT.

This chain links TRBV19 with TRBJ1-6; no firm D call. The CDR3 has 16 residues. V was shortened by 5 bases and J by 7 bases, with 18 bases between the two germline ends. Germline CDR1 and CDR2: LNHDA and SQIVND (reference sequence). CDR3 region: CASSSPGSQRNSPLHF. The CDR3 DNA reads TGTGCCAGTAGTTCGCCGGGGTCTCAACGCAATTCACCCCTCCACTTT.